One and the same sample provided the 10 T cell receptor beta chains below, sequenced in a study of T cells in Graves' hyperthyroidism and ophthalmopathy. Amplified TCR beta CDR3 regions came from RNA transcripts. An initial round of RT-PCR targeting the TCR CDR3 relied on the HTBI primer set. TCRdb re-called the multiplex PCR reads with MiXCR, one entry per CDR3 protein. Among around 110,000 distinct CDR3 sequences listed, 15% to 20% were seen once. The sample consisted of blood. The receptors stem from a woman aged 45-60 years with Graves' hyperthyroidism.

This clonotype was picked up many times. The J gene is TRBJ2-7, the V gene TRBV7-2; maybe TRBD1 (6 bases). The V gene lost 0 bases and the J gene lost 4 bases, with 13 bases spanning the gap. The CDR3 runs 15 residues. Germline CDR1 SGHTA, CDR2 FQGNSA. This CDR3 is CASSLAGQGMYEQYF. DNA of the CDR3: TGTGCCAGCAGCTTAGCCGGTCAGGGGATGTACGAGCAGTACTTC. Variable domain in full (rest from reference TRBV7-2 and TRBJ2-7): GAGVSQSPSNKVTEKGKDVELRCDPISGHTALYWYRQSLGQGLEFLIYFQGNSAPDKSGLPSDRFSAERTGGSVSTLTIQRTQQEDSAVYLCASSLAGQGMYEQYFGPGTRLTVT.

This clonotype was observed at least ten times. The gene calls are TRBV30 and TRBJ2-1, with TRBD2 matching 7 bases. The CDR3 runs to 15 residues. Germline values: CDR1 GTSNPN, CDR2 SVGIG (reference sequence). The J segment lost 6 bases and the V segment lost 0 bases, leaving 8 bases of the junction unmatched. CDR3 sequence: CAWSVGLAVFNEQFF. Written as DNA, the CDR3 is TGTGCCTGGAGTGTAGGTCTAGCGGTCTTCAATGAGCAGTTCTTC.

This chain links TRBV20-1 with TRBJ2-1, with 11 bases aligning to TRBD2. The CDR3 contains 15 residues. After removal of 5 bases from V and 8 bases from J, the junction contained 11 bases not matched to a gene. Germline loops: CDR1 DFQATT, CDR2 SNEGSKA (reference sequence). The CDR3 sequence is CSAGSGRARRDEQFF. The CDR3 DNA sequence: TGCAGTGCTGGTAGCGGGAGGGCCCGAAGGGATGAGCAGTTCTTC.

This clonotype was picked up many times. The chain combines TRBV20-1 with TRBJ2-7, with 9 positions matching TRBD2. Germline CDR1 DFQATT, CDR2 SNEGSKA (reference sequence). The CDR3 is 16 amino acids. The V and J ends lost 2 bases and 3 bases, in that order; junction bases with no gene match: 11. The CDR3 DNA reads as TGCAGTGCTAGAAACCCGCGGGGGGGCGGAAACTACGAGCAGTACTTC. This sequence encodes CSARNPRGGGNYEQYF.

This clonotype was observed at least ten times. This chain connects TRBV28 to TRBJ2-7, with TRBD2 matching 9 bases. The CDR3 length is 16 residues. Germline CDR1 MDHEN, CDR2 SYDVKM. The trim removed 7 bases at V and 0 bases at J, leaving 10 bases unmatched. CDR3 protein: CASMRGGAMSSYEQYV. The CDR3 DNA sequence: TGTGCCAGCATGCGCGGGGGGGCCATGAGCTCCTACGAGCAGTACGTC.

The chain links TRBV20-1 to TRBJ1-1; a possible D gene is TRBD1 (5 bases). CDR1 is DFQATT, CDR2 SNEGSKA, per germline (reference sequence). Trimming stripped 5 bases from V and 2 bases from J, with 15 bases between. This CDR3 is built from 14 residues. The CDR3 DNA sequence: TGCAGTGCTCCTAGGTGGGGGATTAACACTGAAGCTTTCTTT. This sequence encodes CSAPRWGINTEAFF.

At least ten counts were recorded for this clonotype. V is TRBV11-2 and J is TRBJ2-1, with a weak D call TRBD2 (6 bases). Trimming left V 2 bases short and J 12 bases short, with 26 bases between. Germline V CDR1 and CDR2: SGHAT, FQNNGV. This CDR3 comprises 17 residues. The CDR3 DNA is TGTGCCAGCAGCTTACTCGGGAGTACCCGCAAACAATGGGGGCAGTTCTTC. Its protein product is CASSLLGSTRKQWGQFF.

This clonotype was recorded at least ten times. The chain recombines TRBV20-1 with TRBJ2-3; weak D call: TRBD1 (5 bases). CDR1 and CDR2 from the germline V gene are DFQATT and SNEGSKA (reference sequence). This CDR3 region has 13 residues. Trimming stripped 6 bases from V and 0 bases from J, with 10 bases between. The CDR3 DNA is TGCAGTGCGGACAAATCTAGCACAGATACGCAGTATTTT. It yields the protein CSADKSSTDTQYF.

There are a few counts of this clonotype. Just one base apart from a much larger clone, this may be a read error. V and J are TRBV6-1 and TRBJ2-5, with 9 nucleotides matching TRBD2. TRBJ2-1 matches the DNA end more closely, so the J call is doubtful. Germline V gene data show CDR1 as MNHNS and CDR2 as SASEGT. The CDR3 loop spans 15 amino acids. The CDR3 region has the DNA TGTGCCAGCAGCCCGACTAGCGGAAGCCAGGAGACCCAGTTCTTC. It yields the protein CASSPTSGSQETQFF.

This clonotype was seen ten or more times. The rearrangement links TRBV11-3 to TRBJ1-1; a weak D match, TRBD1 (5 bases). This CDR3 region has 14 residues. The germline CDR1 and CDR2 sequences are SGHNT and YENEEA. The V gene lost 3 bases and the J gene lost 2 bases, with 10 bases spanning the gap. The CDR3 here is CASSLRGANTEAFF. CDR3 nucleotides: TGTGCCAGCAGCTTGAGGGGCGCCAACACTGAAGCTTTCTTT.